Listed here are 28 T cell receptor beta chains from one sample, sequenced in a study of OX40 agonist ivuxolimab in advanced cancers. Sequencing was performed with immunoSEQ multiplex PCR; in TCRdb, only in-frame clones are kept and a portion is missing. The table records roughly 26,000 clones, roughly 90% of them present only once. The specimen comprised CD4+ or CD8+ T cells sorted from blood, sampled in a trial of the OX40 agonist ivuxolimab. The receptors were gathered from an adult with an advanced solid tumor such as melanoma, head and neck, liver or kidney cancer.

The rearrangement uses TRBV9 and TRBJ2-2; 9 bases agree with TRBD2. V lost 4 bases to trimming and J lost 7 bases; unmatched junction nucleotides: 8. Germline V CDR1 and CDR2: SGDLS, YYNGEE. The CDR3 contains 15 residues. The CDR3 here is CASSTYRSGGGELFF. The CDR3 coding sequence is TGTGCCAGCAGCACCTATCGTAGCGGGGGCGGGGAGCTGTTTTTT.

The chain has TRBV4-1 and TRBJ2-7; no reliable D call. V dropped 0 bases and J dropped 2 bases, with 11 bases sitting between them. The germline V gene encodes CDR1 MGHRA and CDR2 YSYEKL. The CDR3 loop spans 15 amino acids. CDR3 sequence (DNA): TGCGCCAGCAGCCAAGAGGGATATGGTCCCTACGAGCAGTACTTC. Translation: CASSQEGYGPYEQYF.

V is TRBV2 and J is TRBJ1-5; D gene unclear. Germline CDR1 is SNHLY and CDR2 is FYNNEI. This CDR3 is built from 14 residues. Trimming took off 2 bases at V and 4 bases at J, with 9 bases between the two ends. CDR3 in amino acids: CASSERGINQPQHF. For the CDR3, the DNA is TGTGCCAGCAGTGAACGTGGAATTAATCAGCCCCAGCATTTT.

J is TRBJ1-2 and V is TRBV6-6; D unresolved. In germline, CDR1 is MNHNY, CDR2 SVGAGI (reference sequence). V gave up 5 bases and J gave up 8 bases, with 18 bases separating them. This CDR3 comprises 14 residues. The CDR3 coding sequence is TGTGCCAGCAGTAACCTTTTAATGGACGGAGGCTACACCTTC. Translated, it gives CASSNLLMDGGYTF.

The chain joins TRBV7-9 to TRBJ1-2; a weak D match, TRBD1 (6 bases). The V end lost 4 bases, the J end lost 2 bases, and 11 bases lay between the germline ends. CDR1 and CDR2 (germline): SEHNR, FQNEAQ (reference sequence). There are 14 residues in the CDR3. The CDR3 here is CASSSLGTNYGYTF. The CDR3 DNA sequence: TGTGCCAGCAGCTCCCTCGGGACAAACTATGGCTACACCTTC. Looking up the rest from reference TRBV7-9 and TRBJ1-2 gives the full variable domain: DTGVSQNPRHKITKRGQNVTFRCDPISEHNRLYWYRQTLGQGPEFLTYFQNEAQLEKSRLLSDRFSAERPKGSFSTLEIQRTEQGDSAMYLCASSSLGTNYGYTFGSGTRLTVV.

The CDR3 region has the DNA TGTGCCAGCACGGGGGGAGGGCCAGAGTACTTC. This encodes CASTGGGPEYF. V gene TRBV27 combines with J gene TRBJ2-7; 7 positions match TRBD2. CDR3 length: 11 residues. Germline CDR1 reads MNHEY; CDR2 reads SMNVEV (reference sequence). Trimming cost V 7 bases and J 11 bases; bases outside gene matches: 8.

The rearrangement links TRBV7-8 to TRBJ2-7; TRBD2 might be the D (6 bases). This CDR3 comprises 14 residues. The germline CDR1 and CDR2 sequences are SGHVS and FQNEAQ. Trimming cost V 7 bases and J 0 bases, with 13 bases left between them. This CDR3 is CASTEGRSSYEQYF. CDR3 nucleotides: TGTGCCAGCACCGAAGGGAGGTCCTCCTACGAGCAGTACTTC.

This chain uses TRBV7-9 with TRBJ1-1; D possibly corresponds to TRBD1 (6 bases). This CDR3 comprises 16 residues. Germline CDR1 SEHNR, CDR2 FQNEAQ (reference sequence). Between the trimmed V and J ends, which lost 4 bases and 6 bases, there was a span of 21 bases. The DNA of the CDR3 is TGTGCCAGCAGCTCTACCCTCCGTATGGGGGGCTCTGAAGCTTTCTTT. Residues: CASSSTLRMGGSEAFF.

The chain recombines TRBV19 with TRBJ1-5, with D hard to call. The germline CDR1 and CDR2 sequences are LNHDA and SQIVND (reference sequence). With 3 bases removed from V and 2 bases from J, the gap between germline ends came to 20 bases. This CDR3 comprises 18 residues. The DNA of the CDR3 is TGTGCCAGTAGTATCCCAATTAATACTGGAGTTGGCAATCAGCCCCAGCATTTT. The encoded protein is CASSIPINTGVGNQPQHF.

The genes are TRBV5-6 and TRBJ2-1, with a possible D match to TRBD1 (6 bases). The germline V gene encodes CDR1 SGHDT and CDR2 YYEEEE. Trimming stripped 3 bases from V and 7 bases from J, with 11 bases between. CDR3 length: 13 amino acids. The CDR3 nucleotides read TGTGCCAGCAGCTCCAGGGGCGGGAATGAGCAGTTCTTC. This gives the protein CASSSRGGNEQFF.

This clone was seen a handful of times. The chain links TRBV5-1 to TRBJ2-3, with 10 bases that match TRBD1. The ends lost 4 bases at V and 6 bases at J; junction bases unmatched: 11. The CDR3 sequence is 16 residues long. Germline V gene data show CDR1 as SGHRS and CDR2 as YFSETQ. CDR3 DNA: TGCGCCAGCAGCCTGACAGGGGGCCCCACGGTGGATACGCAGTATTTT. Translated: CASSLTGGPTVDTQYF.

This chain connects TRBV19 to TRBJ2-5; D is undetermined. The germline V gene encodes CDR1 LNHDA and CDR2 SQIVND (reference sequence). This CDR3 spans 11 amino acids. Trimming left V 4 bases short and J 7 bases short, with 7 bases between. CDR3 coding DNA: TGTGCCAGTAGTAACTATGGGACCCAGTACTTC. This translates into CASSNYGTQYF.

This chain links TRBV5-6 with TRBJ2-2, with 7 bases fitting TRBD1. The CDR3 contains 14 residues. CDR1 SGHDT and CDR2 YYEEEE come from the germline V gene. J gave up 6 bases and V 2 bases, and 4 bases lay outside the gene matches. In DNA, the CDR3 is TGTGCCAGCAGCTTATTTCAGGGGGCCGGGGAGCTGTTTTTT. It is translated as CASSLFQGAGELFF.

J is TRBJ2-1 and V is TRBV13, with 14 nucleotides matching TRBD2. The length of the CDR3 is 19 residues. V shed 6 bases and J 9 bases; nucleotides not matched to a gene: 19. Germline V gives CDR1 PRHDT, CDR2 FYEKMQ (reference sequence). CDR3 DNA: TGTGCCAGCAGATCGGCCGGGACTAGCGGGGGCCCGGAGGGTTTTGAGCAGTTCTTC. Its protein is CASRSAGTSGGPEGFEQFF.

This rearrangement joins TRBV29-1 to TRBJ2-7, with TRBD2 identical over 9 bases. V lost 5 bases to trimming and J lost 2 bases; unmatched junction nucleotides: 4. The CDR3 has 13 residues. Germline V gives CDR1 SQVTM, CDR2 ANQGSEA. The CDR3 DNA reads as TGCAGCGTTTCTAGCGGGACGGCCTACGAGCAGTACTTC. Protein: CSVSSGTAYEQYF.

The rearrangement uses TRBV6-6 and TRBJ2-7, with TRBD2 matching 10 bases. V gave up 2 bases and J gave up 5 bases; unmatched junction bases: 6. This CDR3 region has 15 residues. Per the germline V gene, CDR1 is MNHNY and CDR2 is SVGAGI (reference sequence). CDR3 sequence reads: CASSYPTSGIDEQYF. CDR3 DNA sequence: TGTGCCAGCAGTTACCCAACTAGCGGGATAGACGAGCAGTACTTC.

V is TRBV15 and J is TRBJ1-2; TRBD1 might be the D (5 bases). In germline, CDR1 is LNHNV, CDR2 YYDKDF (reference sequence). There are 15 residues in the CDR3. V was clipped by 0 bases and J by 3 bases, with 11 bases between them. The CDR3 nucleotides read TGTGCCACCAGCAGAGACAGGGATAGGGACTATGGCTACACCTTC. This encodes CATSRDRDRDYGYTF.

The rearrangement joins TRBV2 to TRBJ1-1; 9 bases map to TRBD1. J gave up 6 bases and V 4 bases, and 3 bases lay outside the gene matches. Germline assignment: CDR1 SNHLY and CDR2 FYNNEI. CDR3 size: 13 residues. CDR3 sequence (DNA): TGTGCCAGCAGTGTTACAGGGGGCTCTGAAGCTTTCTTT. It yields the protein CASSVTGGSEAFF.

The rearrangement joins TRBV19 to TRBJ2-1, with a weak D call TRBD2 (7 bases). Germline-derived CDR1 and CDR2 are LNHDA and SQIVND (reference sequence). The germline V and J ends were trimmed by 3 bases and 6 bases, with 21 bases remaining between them. This CDR3 spans 17 amino acids. The CDR3 region is CASSILPGGGAGNEQFF. The CDR3 region has the DNA TGTGCCAGTAGTATTTTGCCGGGGGGCGGAGCGGGCAATGAGCAGTTCTTC.

The chain employs TRBV27 and TRBJ2-2, with D hard to call. This CDR3 region has 14 residues. The germline V gene has CDR1 MNHEY and CDR2 SMNVEV (reference sequence). V gave up 2 bases and J gave up 7 bases, with 11 bases separating them. In DNA form, the CDR3 reads TGTGCCAGCAGTTTAGCCGGGCCTGGCGGGGAGCTGTTTTTT. It specifies CASSLAGPGGELFF.

This CDR3 reads CASSLFTGGIEQFF. In DNA form, the CDR3 reads TGTGCCAGCAGCTTGTTTACGGGAGGAATTGAGCAGTTCTTC. The chain has TRBV5-6 and TRBJ2-1, with 7 nucleotides matching TRBD2. CDR1 is SGHDT and CDR2 is YYEEEE in the germline V gene. V shed 1 base, J shed 9 bases, and the junction held 7 bases outside the gene matches. This CDR3 has 14 residues.

J is TRBJ2-5 and V is TRBV7-2; no clear D gene. The J call may be in error: the DNA end matches TRBJ2-7 better. The germline CDR1 and CDR2 sequences are SGHTA and FQGNSA. This CDR3 is built from 15 residues. This CDR3 is CASSLEGLGYYEQYF. The CDR3 DNA reads TGTGCCAGCAGCTTAGAAGGGCTGGGGTACTACGAGCAGTACTTC.

This clone was found once. The rearrangement joins TRBV19 to TRBJ1-6, with TRBD1 matching over 7 bases. CDR3 size: 15 residues. The ends lost 4 bases at V and 7 bases at J; junction bases unmatched: 7. Germline V gives CDR1 LNHDA, CDR2 SQIVND (reference sequence). CDR3: CASSTTAGGNSPLHF. DNA of the CDR3: TGTGCCAGTAGTACCACGGCAGGGGGAAATTCACCCCTCCACTTT.

The chain links TRBV29-1 to TRBJ2-5; the D gene is possibly TRBD2 (6 bases). Germline CDR1 and CDR2: SQVTM and ANQGSEA. This CDR3 is 14 amino acids long. Trimming stripped 5 bases from V and 2 bases from J, with 15 bases between. The CDR3 DNA is TGCAGCGTTCTCGGGACTCCGGCTCAAGAGACCCAGTACTTC. Its translation is CSVLGTPAQETQYF.

The chain has TRBV5-1 and TRBJ1-6; unclear D gene. Trimming pared 2 bases from V and 0 bases from J, leaving 12 bases between. Germline loops: CDR1 SGHRS, CDR2 YFSETQ. The CDR3 is made up of 17 amino acids. The CDR3 DNA sequence: TGCGCCAGCAGCTTTGAGGCGTCGAGCTCCTATAATTCACCCCTCCACTTT. Translating it yields CASSFEASSSYNSPLHF.

This clone was found a few times. It differs at one base from a far larger clone, so likely a read error. This sample also contains other DNA sequences that code for the same CDR3. The chain couples TRBV7-8 to TRBJ2-7; 7 nucleotides match TRBD1. CDR3 length equals 16 residues. Trimming took 1 base from V and 3 from J; bases not matched to a gene: 9. Germline V gene data show CDR1 as SGHVS and CDR2 as FQNEAQ. The CDR3: CASSLEVGQGVYEQYF. The CDR3 nucleotides are TGTGCCAGCAGCTTAGAGGTGGGGCAGGGGGTCTACGAGCAGTACTTC. The variable domain in full, with the rest retrieved from reference TRBV7-8 and TRBJ2-7, is GAGVSQSPRYKVAKRGQDVALRCDPISGHVSLFWYQQALGQGPEFLTYFQNEAQLDKSGLPSDRFFAERPEGSVSTLKIQRTQQEDSAVYLCASSLEVGQGVYEQYFGPGTRLTVT.

The chain combines TRBV11-2 with TRBJ2-2; TRBD2 matches 9 bases. V gave up 0 bases and J gave up 8 bases; unmatched junction bases: 7. Per the germline V gene, CDR1 is SGHAT and CDR2 is FQNNGV. The CDR3 covers 16 residues. The CDR3, as DNA: TGTGCCAGCAGCTTAGAGTTAGCGGGAGATGTGGGGGAGCTGTTTTTT. It translates to CASSLELAGDVGELFF.

CDR3 bases: TGTGCCAGCAGGCCCACCGGGCTGGTATGGGGCTACACCTTC. This gives the protein CASRPTGLVWGYTF. The rearrangement uses TRBV27 and TRBJ1-2; D is undetermined. The CDR3 contains 14 residues. The germline gives CDR1 MNHEY, CDR2 SMNVEV (reference sequence). Trimming pared 6 bases from V and 8 bases from J, leaving 19 bases between.